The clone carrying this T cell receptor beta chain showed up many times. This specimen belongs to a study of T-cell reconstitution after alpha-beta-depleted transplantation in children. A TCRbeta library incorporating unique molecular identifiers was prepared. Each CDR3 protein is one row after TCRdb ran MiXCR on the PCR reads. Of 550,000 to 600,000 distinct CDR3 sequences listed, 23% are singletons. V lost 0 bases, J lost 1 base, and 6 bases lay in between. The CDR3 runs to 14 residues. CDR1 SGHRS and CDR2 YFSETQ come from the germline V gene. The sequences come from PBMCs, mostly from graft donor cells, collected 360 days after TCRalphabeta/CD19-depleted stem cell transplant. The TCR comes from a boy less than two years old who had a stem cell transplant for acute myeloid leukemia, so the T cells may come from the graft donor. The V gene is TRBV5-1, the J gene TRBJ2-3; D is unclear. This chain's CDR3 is CASSLDPRTDTQYF. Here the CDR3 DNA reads TGCGCCAGCAGCTTGGACCCACGCACAGATACGCAGTATTTT.